The 8 T cell receptor beta chains presented below share a single source sample, sequenced in a study of blood T cell repertoires in COVID-19. The method was immunoSEQ multiplex PCR; TCRdb's version includes in-frame clones alone and lacks a portion of them. Of approximately 100,000 clones in the sample, around 87% were seen once. The sample was peripheral blood. The origin of the receptors is a man between 45 and 60 years old with acute or convalescent COVID-19.

The chain combines TRBV2 with TRBJ2-3; D uncertain. Germline V lookup: CDR1 SNHLY, CDR2 FYNNEI. With 4 bases removed from V and 8 bases from J, the gap between germline ends came to 16 bases. The CDR3 is 14 amino acids. The CDR3 bases are TGTGCCAGCAGTGTCGGTACCGCGGTAGGTACGCAGTATTTT. Translation: CASSVGTAVGTQYF.

V gene TRBV24-1 combines with J gene TRBJ2-1; 13 bases agree with TRBD2. The CDR3 is made up of 19 amino acids. V shed 2 bases, J shed 10 bases, and the junction held 16 bases outside the gene matches. Germline-derived CDR1 and CDR2 are KGHDR and SFDVKD. CDR3 loop: CATSDSSWERTSGSGEQFF. The CDR3, as DNA: TGTGCCACCAGTGATTCTAGTTGGGAGAGGACTAGCGGGAGCGGAGAGCAGTTCTTC.

This chain joins TRBV4-1 and TRBJ1-5, with 7 bases identical to TRBD1. The J segment lost 0 bases and the V segment lost 4 bases, leaving 6 bases of the junction unmatched. The CDR3 totals 16 residues. Germline V CDR1 and CDR2: MGHRA, YSYEKL. The CDR3 DNA sequence: TGCGCCAGCAGCCCACAGGGGTCCTATAGCAATCAGCCCCAGCATTTT. This codes for CASSPQGSYSNQPQHF.

V gene TRBV2 combines with J gene TRBJ2-7; 8 bases map to TRBD1. CDR3 size: 14 residues. V lost 6 bases to trimming and J lost 7 bases; unmatched junction nucleotides: 11. Germline lookup yields CDR1 SNHLY and CDR2 FYNNEI. This CDR3 reads CASRPSTGDQEQYF. Here the CDR3 DNA reads TGTGCCAGCAGGCCGTCGACAGGGGACCAGGAGCAGTACTTC.

The rearrangement uses TRBV28 and TRBJ2-5, with 8 bases aligning to TRBD2. The CDR3 totals 15 residues. The germline V gene has CDR1 MDHEN and CDR2 SYDVKM. With V trimmed by 1 base and J by 5 bases, 6 bases remained unmatched. The CDR3 nucleotides are TGTGCCAGCAGTTTATACAGCGGGAGTCGGGAGACCCAGTACTTC. The encoded protein is CASSLYSGSRETQYF.

V and J are TRBV28 and TRBJ2-3, with 16 bases matching TRBD2. Germline CDR1 reads MDHEN; CDR2 reads SYDVKM. The CDR3 spans 17 residues. After removal of 6 bases from V and 14 bases from J, the junction contained 17 bases not matched to a gene. The CDR3 spells CASSTPGTSGRGSRLYF. The CDR3 region has the DNA TGTGCCAGCAGCACGCCGGGGACTAGCGGGAGGGGGAGTAGGCTGTATTTT.

The sample holds one count of this clone. This sequence joins TRBV28 and TRBJ1-1; D remains unclear. The V gene lost 3 bases and the J gene lost 11 bases, with 10 bases spanning the gap. Germline V gives CDR1 MDHEN, CDR2 SYDVKM. The CDR3 loop spans 11 amino acids. DNA for the CDR3: TGTGCCAGCAGTTTCCACGGGTTCGCTTTCTTT. Amino acid sequence: CASSFHGFAFF.

The V gene is TRBV14, the J gene TRBJ2-5; no reliable D call. The V and J ends lost 4 bases and 3 bases respectively, with 9 bases between them. Germline V gives CDR1 SGHDN, CDR2 FVKESK. This CDR3 comprises 13 residues. For the CDR3, the DNA is TGTGCCAGCAGCCTATACAGAGAAGAGACCCAGTACTTC. This codes for CASSLYREETQYF. The whole variable domain, filled in from reference TRBV14 and TRBJ2-5, reads EAGVTQFPSHSVIEKGQTVTLRCDPISGHDNLYWYRRVMGKEIKFLLHFVKESKQDESGMPNNRFLAERTGGTYSTLKVQPAELEDSGVYFCASSLYREETQYFGPGTRLLVL.